The 14 T cell receptor beta chains listed next were all sequenced from one sample in a study of CD8+ T cells in alopecia areata. Extraction of RNA preceded its reverse transcription into cDNA, which served as the sequencing template. Sequencing was performed with immunoSEQ multiplex PCR; in TCRdb, only in-frame clones are kept and a portion is missing. The table lists 150,000 to 250,000 clones, 55% to 70% of them singletons. Described treatment: oral pan-JAK inhibitor, 5-10 mg twice daily. Sequencing used CD4+ T cells sorted from blood, obtained at week 4, from a patient treated with tofacitinib. Receptors were obtained from a human donor with alopecia areata.

The genes are TRBV29-1 and TRBJ2-5, with D possibly being TRBD2 (5 bases). The CDR3 is made up of 11 amino acids. The V gene lost 6 bases and the J gene lost 5 bases, with 10 bases spanning the gap. CDR1 and CDR2 (germline): SQVTM, ANQGSEA. The CDR3 is CSVGRRETQYF. CDR3 DNA sequence: TGCAGCGTGGGGAGACGGGAGACCCAGTACTTC.

The chain employs TRBV30 and TRBJ2-1, with D possibly matching TRBD1 (5 bases). V gave up 4 bases and J gave up 9 bases, with 16 bases separating them. Germline CDR1 is GTSNPN and CDR2 is SVGIG (reference sequence). The CDR3 covers 13 residues. The CDR3 nucleotides read TGTGCCTGGACTCGGTGGGGCCTTGGTGAGCAGTTCTTC. It translates to CAWTRWGLGEQFF.

This chain joins TRBV10-3 and TRBJ2-3, with 9 positions matching TRBD2. The CDR3 extends over 13 amino acids. After removal of 7 bases from V and 6 bases from J, the junction contained 5 bases not matched to a gene. Per the germline V gene, CDR1 is ENHRY and CDR2 is SYGVKD. In nucleotides, the CDR3 is TGTGCCATCACGCCTAGCGGGGACGATACGCAGTATTTT. It encodes CAITPSGDDTQYF.

This chain links TRBV30 with TRBJ2-3; the match to TRBD2 covers 13 bases. Germline V CDR1 and CDR2: GTSNPN, SVGIG (reference sequence). The ends lost 2 bases at V and 4 bases at J; junction bases unmatched: 9. This CDR3 is 17 amino acids long. CDR3 sequence: CAWSYTSGGVKADTQYF. The CDR3 DNA is TGTGCCTGGAGTTATACTAGCGGGGGGGTTAAAGCAGATACGCAGTATTTT.

The chain couples TRBV6-5 to TRBJ2-7, with D perhaps TRBD2 (5 bases). V lost 6 bases and J 3 bases, leaving 15 bases between the germline ends. The CDR3 is made up of 14 amino acids. Per germline, CDR1 MNHEY and CDR2 SVGAGI. CDR3 loop: CASRQTKRYYEQYF. DNA of the CDR3: TGTGCCAGCAGGCAGACTAAGCGGTACTACGAGCAGTACTTC.

The gene calls are TRBV5-4 and TRBJ2-1; 8 bases fit TRBD2. Germline V gene sequence: CDR1 SGHNT, CDR2 YYREEE (reference sequence). The CDR3 has 14 residues. V lost 4 bases and J lost 7; bases outside the gene matches: 7. In nucleotides, the CDR3 is TGTGCCAGCAGCCGACTAGCGTTCCCTAATGAGCAGTTCTTC. Translated: CASSRLAFPNEQFF.

The CDR3 spells CASSLRGSNYGYTF. The CDR3 DNA is TGTGCCAGCAGCTTACGGGGAAGTAACTATGGCTACACCTTC. This chain uses TRBV5-4 with TRBJ1-2, with unresolved D. CDR3 length: 14 residues. CDR1 SGHNT and CDR2 YYREEE come from the germline V gene (reference sequence). V lost 2 bases and J lost 1, with 9 bases in between.

This clone was seen a handful of times. The chain carries TRBV5-4 and TRBJ1-2; 12 nucleotides agree with TRBD1. CDR1 is SGHNT, CDR2 YYREEE, per germline (reference sequence). The CDR3 is 17 residues long. V gave up 4 bases and J gave up 3 bases; unmatched junction bases: 10. The CDR3 here is CASSPRLRDRGHYGYTF. Written as DNA, the CDR3 is TGTGCCAGCAGCCCGCGGCTCCGGGACAGGGGGCACTATGGCTACACCTTC.

This chain uses TRBV19 with TRBJ2-5; D may match TRBD1 or TRBD2 (5 bases each). Germline values: CDR1 LNHDA, CDR2 SQIVND (reference sequence). The CDR3 sequence is 15 residues long. Trimming stripped 4 bases from V and 7 bases from J, with 19 bases between. In DNA, the CDR3 is TGTGCCAGTAGTACCTCGGGACGGGGTCGCGGGACCCAGTACTTC. Translation: CASSTSGRGRGTQYF. The full variable domain, rest sourced from reference TRBV19 and TRBJ2-5, is DGGITQSPKYLFRKEGQNVTLSCEQNLNHDAMYWYRQDPGQGLRLIYYSQIVNDFQKGDIAEGYSVSREKKESFPLTVTSAQKNPTAFYLCASSTSGRGRGTQYFGPGTRLLVL.

The gene calls are TRBV7-2 and TRBJ2-1, with 14 bases lining up with TRBD2. Germline trimming cut 6 bases from V and 8 bases from J; bases unmatched to any gene: 6. From germline, CDR1 is SGHTA and CDR2 FQGNSA. CDR3 size: 15 residues. CDR3 sequence reads: CASRPGTSGGYEQFF. CDR3 nucleotides: TGTGCCAGCAGGCCCGGGACTAGCGGGGGCTATGAGCAGTTCTTC.

V and J are TRBV30 and TRBJ2-6; the D is unclear. Germline CDR1 and CDR2: GTSNPN and SVGIG (reference sequence). V lost 2 bases to trimming and J lost 0 bases, with 8 bases between them. The CDR3 has 15 amino acids. The CDR3 region has the DNA TGTGCCTGGAGTAATCAGCTCTCTGGGGCCAACGTCCTGACTTTC. Amino acids: CAWSNQLSGANVLTF.

This clone came up many times. V gene TRBV11-2 combines with J gene TRBJ2-1; 11 bases are a match to TRBD2. Germline CDR1 is SGHAT and CDR2 is FQNNGV. After removal of 4 bases from V and 7 bases from J, the junction contained 9 bases not matched to a gene. The CDR3 spans 16 residues. CDR3 nucleotides: TGTGCCAGCAGCTCCAGACTAGCGGGAACGGGAAATGAGCAGTTCTTC. Translating gives CASSSRLAGTGNEQFF.

The rearrangement joins TRBV29-1 to TRBJ1-2; tentative D call: TRBD1 (6 bases). Deletions cut 4 bases from V and 1 base from J, with 13 bases between. The CDR3 spans 14 residues. CDR1 and CDR2 from the germline V gene are SQVTM and ANQGSEA. CDR3 amino acids: CSVVAGASNYGYTF. CDR3 nucleotides: TGCAGCGTTGTGGCAGGGGCAAGTAACTATGGCTACACCTTC.

The V call is TRBV9, the J call TRBJ2-4; no clear D. The CDR3 is 15 amino acids. Germline lookup yields CDR1 SGDLS and CDR2 YYNGEE. Between the trimmed V and J ends, which lost 2 bases and 6 bases, there was a span of 15 bases. The CDR3 sequence: CASSVGSGPGNIQYF. CDR3 DNA sequence: TGTGCCAGCAGCGTTGGATCGGGTCCAGGAAACATTCAGTACTTC.